These 21 T cell receptor beta chains were sequenced from one sample in a study of blood T cell repertoires in COVID-19 (TCRdb year 2020). The library was produced with the immunoSEQ multiplex PCR assay. The clones in this table, taken by TCRdb from immuneACCESS, are in-frame only. Not every clone is retained; where verified, under half of the shortfall comes from an unresolved V gene, and the cause of the rest is unknown. This sample has 150,000 to 200,000 clones in its table, and 75% to 90% of those were observed once. Around 3% of the sample comes from the top ten. Sequencing was performed on peripheral blood. The receptors were sampled from a man in his 60s with acute or convalescent COVID-19.

The chain couples TRBV27 to TRBJ1-2, with TRBD1 matching over 9 bases. Looked up from germline, CDR1 is MNHEY and CDR2 is SMNVEV (reference sequence). This CDR3 is 15 amino acids long. The V segment lost 8 bases and the J segment 1 base; nucleotides outside the gene matches: 8. In nucleotides, the CDR3 is TGTGCCAGCTGGGACAGGGACTTTAGTAACTATGGCTACACCTTC. Translation: CASWDRDFSNYGYTF.

The chain combines TRBV6-1 with TRBJ2-5; possible D gene TRBD2, 5 bases. Germline-derived CDR1 and CDR2 are MNHNS and SASEGT. There are 13 residues in the CDR3. V was trimmed by 2 bases and J by 7 bases, leaving 11 bases between them. This CDR3 reads CASSEFREGTQYF. CDR3 in DNA: TGTGCCAGCAGTGAATTCCGGGAAGGGACCCAGTACTTC.

This chain connects TRBV10-3 to TRBJ2-7; 9 nucleotides line up with TRBD1. The CDR3 is 13 residues long. The junction had 8 bases not matched to a gene; V was cut back by 8 bases and J by 6 bases. CDR1 and CDR2 (germline): ENHRY, SYGVKD. As DNA, the CDR3 is TGTGCCATCGCCGGGACAGGGCTTAGCGAGCAGTACTTC. It translates to CAIAGTGLSEQYF.

This clone was observed a few times. The chain combines TRBV2 with TRBJ2-7, with 9 bases fitting TRBD1. Germline assignment: CDR1 SNHLY and CDR2 FYNNEI. With V trimmed by 8 bases and J by 1 base, 3 bases remained unmatched. CDR3 length: 13 residues. CDR3 in amino acids: CASGGQGSYEQYF. DNA of the CDR3: TGTGCCAGCGGGGGACAGGGTTCCTACGAGCAGTACTTC.

The chain joins TRBV5-1 to TRBJ1-1, with D possibly TRBD1 on 6 matching bases. V was clipped by 0 bases and J by 0 bases, with 12 bases between them. The germline CDR1 and CDR2 sequences are SGHRS and YFSETQ. The length of the CDR3 is 16 residues. CDR3 in amino acids: CASSLVAGALNTEAFF. The CDR3 DNA sequence: TGCGCCAGCAGCTTGGTCGCAGGGGCGTTGAACACTGAAGCTTTCTTT.

The chain employs TRBV27 and TRBJ2-2, with TRBD1 identical over 11 bases. J gave up 4 bases and V 6 bases, and 7 bases lay outside the gene matches. Germline lookup yields CDR1 MNHEY and CDR2 SMNVEV (reference sequence). There are 16 residues in the CDR3. Written as DNA, the CDR3 is TGTGCCAGCAGCCCGGACAGGGGGCTGGGCACCGGGGAGCTGTTTTTT. This codes for CASSPDRGLGTGELFF.

This chain uses TRBV3-1 (or the pseudogene TRBV3-2) with TRBJ1-2; 7 bases fit TRBD1. This CDR3 region has 13 residues. Germline CDR1 LGHDT, CDR2 YNNKEL (reference sequence). J gave up 5 bases and V 5 bases, and 5 bases lay outside the gene matches. This chain's CDR3 is CASSIGQVYGYTF. The DNA of the CDR3 is TGTGCCAGCAGCATTGGACAGGTGTATGGCTACACCTTC.

This chain uses TRBV28 with TRBJ1-5; D remains unclear. The CDR3 extends over 14 amino acids. Germline-derived CDR1 and CDR2 are MDHEN and SYDVKM. Trimming took 6 bases from V and 4 from J, leaving 13 bases between them. The CDR3 DNA sequence: TGTGCCAGCAGGCCCGGGAGGCGGAATCAGCCCCAGCATTTT. Its protein product is CASRPGRRNQPQHF.

The chain is built from TRBV12-5 and TRBJ2-1; D may be TRBD2 (6 bases). Trimming pared 7 bases from V and 3 bases from J, leaving 16 bases between. CDR3 size: 15 residues. Per germline, CDR1 LGHNT and CDR2 FRNRAP. CDR3 nucleotides: TGTGCTAGTGCCCCCCCGGGGGACCACTACAATGAGCAGTTCTTC. Translated, it gives CASAPPGDHYNEQFF. The variable domain in full, with the rest retrieved from reference TRBV12-5 and TRBJ2-1, is DARVTQTPRHKVTEMGQEVTMRCQPILGHNTVFWYRQTMMQGLELLAYFRNRAPLDDSGMPKDRFSAEMPDATLATLKIQPSEPRDSAVYFCASAPPGDHYNEQFFGPGTRLTVL.

This chain connects TRBV2 to TRBJ1-5; TRBD1 aligns across 7 bases. The CDR3 totals 15 residues. J was trimmed by 3 bases and V by 2 bases; bases with no gene match: 4. Germline-derived CDR1 and CDR2 are SNHLY and FYNNEI. The CDR3 spells CASSEQGGNNQPQHF. Here the CDR3 DNA reads TGTGCCAGCAGTGAACAGGGGGGCAACAATCAGCCCCAGCATTTT.

The genes are TRBV5-4 and TRBJ1-1; D is uncertain. From germline, CDR1 is SGHNT and CDR2 YYREEE (reference sequence). V lost 2 bases and J 1 base, leaving 18 bases between the germline ends. The CDR3 is made up of 17 amino acids. The CDR3 protein is CASSLSAGRPTNTEAFF. The CDR3 nucleotides read TGTGCCAGCAGCTTATCCGCCGGCAGGCCGACGAACACTGAAGCTTTCTTT. The complete variable domain, with remaining parts taken from reference TRBV5-4 and TRBJ1-1, reads ETGVTQSPTHLIKTRGQQVTLRCSSQSGHNTVSWYQQALGQGPQFIFQYYREEENGRGNFPPRFSGLQFPNYSSELNVNALELDDSALYLCASSLSAGRPTNTEAFFGQGTRLTVV.

This rearrangement joins TRBV27 to TRBJ2-7; maybe TRBD2 (6 bases). This CDR3 is 15 amino acids long. With 5 bases removed from V and 5 bases from J, the gap between germline ends came to 19 bases. Germline-derived CDR1 and CDR2 are MNHEY and SMNVEV (reference sequence). The CDR3 reads CASSTPGRNLDEQYF. In DNA, the CDR3 is TGTGCCAGCAGTACCCCGGGGAGGAATTTGGACGAGCAGTACTTC.

This clone was recorded a few times. Different DNA sequences within this sample yield the same CDR3. The V call is TRBV29-1, the J call TRBJ2-5; TRBD1 is a possible D gene (5 bases). Between the trimmed V and J ends, which lost 4 bases and 0 bases, there was a span of 12 bases. Germline lookup yields CDR1 SQVTM and CDR2 ANQGSEA. The length of the CDR3 is 14 residues. In DNA, the CDR3 is TGCAGCGTTGTGGGGCAATCTTACCAAGAGACCCAGTACTTC. Translation: CSVVGQSYQETQYF.

The chain joins TRBV5-4 to TRBJ1-2; weak D call: TRBD1 (5 bases). The CDR3 is 12 amino acids. Germline V CDR1 and CDR2: SGHNT, YYREEE (reference sequence). The V end lost 0 bases, the J end lost 12 bases, and 12 bases lay between the germline ends. The DNA for the CDR3 is TGTGCCAGCAGCTTGGCCGATAGGGGCCACACCTTC. This encodes CASSLADRGHTF.

The chain uses TRBV3-1 (or the pseudogene TRBV3-2) and TRBJ1-6, with D possibly being TRBD1 (6 bases). Trimming removed 5 bases from V and 7 bases from J, with 12 bases in between. This CDR3 spans 14 amino acids. Germline V gene sequence: CDR1 LGHDT, CDR2 YNNKEL (reference sequence). CDR3 DNA: TGTGCCAGCAGCAGACAGGTCTCAAATTCACCCCTCCACTTT. Amino acids: CASSRQVSNSPLHF.

The chain has TRBV27 and TRBJ1-2; 7 positions agree with TRBD1. Trimming cost V 5 bases and J 4 bases; bases outside gene matches: 10. Germline V gives CDR1 MNHEY, CDR2 SMNVEV (reference sequence). The CDR3 is made up of 15 amino acids. Here the CDR3 DNA reads TGTGCCAGCAGTCTCAGAACCGGGACAGCCTATGGCTACACCTTC. Protein product: CASSLRTGTAYGYTF.

V and J are TRBV28 and TRBJ2-5; TRBD2 might be the D (5 bases). Trimming shortened V by 6 bases and J by 0 bases, and 17 bases separated the two germline ends. The germline gives CDR1 MDHEN, CDR2 SYDVKM. The CDR3 sequence is 16 residues long. CDR3 loop: CASRNQKRGYQETQYF. The CDR3 DNA reads as TGTGCCAGCAGAAACCAAAAACGAGGGTACCAAGAGACCCAGTACTTC.

The gene calls are TRBV5-5 and TRBJ2-1; 15 nucleotides match TRBD2. V shed 2 bases, J shed 9 bases, and the junction held 3 bases outside the gene matches. The CDR3 runs to 15 residues. Germline-derived CDR1 and CDR2 are SGHKS and YYEKEE (reference sequence). CDR3 protein: CASSFGTSGRSEQFF. The DNA of the CDR3 is TGTGCCAGCAGCTTTGGGACTAGCGGGAGGAGTGAGCAGTTCTTC. The full variable domain, with the rest looked up from reference TRBV5-5 and TRBJ2-1, is DAGVTQSPTHLIKTRGQQVTLRCSPISGHKSVSWYQQVLGQGPQFIFQYYEKEERGRGNFPDRFSARQFPNYSSELNVNALLLGDSALYLCASSFGTSGRSEQFFGPGTRLTVL.

The gene calls are TRBV3-1 (or the pseudogene TRBV3-2) and TRBJ2-5; 8 bases agree with TRBD2. Germline CDR1 reads LGHDT; CDR2 reads YNNKEL (reference sequence). The V and J ends lost 0 bases and 5 bases, in that order; junction bases with no gene match: 8. This CDR3 region has 16 residues. CDR3 DNA: TGTGCCAGCAGCCAAGATATCGGGACTAGTAGCGAGACCCAGTACTTC. Its translation is CASSQDIGTSSETQYF.

This rearrangement joins TRBV5-6 to TRBJ1-3, with 8 bases lining up with TRBD1. The CDR3 contains 15 residues. V shed 3 bases and J 0 bases; nucleotides not matched to a gene: 2. The germline gives CDR1 SGHDT, CDR2 YYEEEE. The CDR3 coding sequence is TGTGCCAGCAGCTCGCAGGGGGCCTCTGGAAACACCATATATTTT. Its translation: CASSSQGASGNTIYF.

The CDR3: CASSALRDTQYF. The CDR3 region has the DNA TGCGCCAGCAGCGCTCTCCGGGATACGCAGTATTTT. This chain links TRBV5-1 with TRBJ2-3; no clear D. This CDR3 comprises 12 residues. Germline V gene data show CDR1 as SGHRS and CDR2 as YFSETQ. Deletions cut 4 bases from V and 6 bases from J, with 9 bases between.